This is a list of T cell receptor beta chains from one sample in a study of tumor-infiltrating lymphocytes in primary liver carcinoma. TCRdb re-derived calls from the multiplex PCR reads in MiXCR, one entry per CDR3 protein. The data contain some 120,000 distinct CDR3 sequences, roughly three fifths of them singletons. The sample consisted of liver tumor tissue from sampling region 1. Receptors originate from a woman aged 55-69 years with primary liver carcinoma and hepatitis B virus infection. Each CDR3 is given with its conserved first and last residue. D genes are given only for firm matches. Expanded clones are given a class, and other clones once, few, many or no size at all.

V	D	size	J	CDR3	DNA
TRBV5-1	.	many	TRBJ2-5	CASSPGAQETQYF	TGCGCCAGCAGCCCCGGGGCCCAAGAGACCCAGTACTTC
TRBV19	.	many	TRBJ2-1	CASSIVSLNEQFF	TGTGCCAGTAGTATAGTCTCCCTCAATGAGCAGTTCTTC
TRBV7-9	TRBD2	.	TRBJ2-3	CASTLGTSADMQYF	TGTGCCAGCACCCTTGGGACTAGCGCAGATATGCAGTATTTT
TRBV4-1	.	many	TRBJ2-7	CASSQARGGQGSSYEQYF	TGCGCCAGCAGCCAAGCCAGGGGCGGGCAGGGAAGCTCCTACGAGCAGTACTTC
TRBV28	.	.	TRBJ1-6	CDSKGQVNSPLHF	TGTGACAGCAAGGGACAAGTGAATTCACCCCTCCACTTT
TRBV20-1	TRBD1	.	TRBJ1-1	CSTRGGQGLGLGTEAFF	TGCAGTACTAGAGGGGGACAGGGGCTTGGCCTTGGCACTGAAGCTTTCTTT
TRBV11-2	TRBD2	medium-sized	TRBJ2-2	CASSFAGVNTGELFF	TGTGCCAGCAGCTTCGCGGGAGTGAACACCGGGGAGCTGTTTTTT
TRBV28	TRBD1	.	TRBJ1-1	CASSPPGTANTEAFF	TGTGCCAGCAGTCCCCCTGGGACAGCCAACACTGAAGCTTTCTTC
TRBV12-3/TRBV12-4	TRBD2	.	TRBJ2-5	CASSSTSGRAEETQYF	TGTGCCAGCAGTTCCACTAGTGGGAGGGCCGAGGAGACCCAGTACTTC
TRBV5-4	.	many	TRBJ1-6	CASSTGRAHNSPLHF	TGTGCCAGCAGCACCGGGCGGGCCCATAATTCACCCCTCCACTTT
TRBV28	TRBD1	.	TRBJ1-2	CASSSRDRGKGYTF	TGTGCCAGCAGTTCCCGGGACAGGGGGAAAGGCTACACCTTC
TRBV11-2	.	.	TRBJ2-1	CASSLTLPLGVYNEQFF	TGTGCCAGCAGCTTAACCCTTCCACTAGGGGTGTACAATGAGCAGTTCTTC
TRBV12-3/TRBV12-4	TRBD2	.	TRBJ2-7	CVSSLGVGRANEQYF	TGTGTCAGCAGTTTAGGAGTCGGGAGGGCCAACGAACAGTACTTC
TRBV5-1	TRBD2	few	TRBJ2-3	CASSSAGITDTQYF	TGCGCCAGCAGCTCAGCGGGAATCACAGATACGCAGTATTTT
TRBV7-6	TRBD2	.	TRBJ2-1	CASSRAGTSGDNERLF	TGTGCCAGCAGCCGTGCGGGGACTAGCGGTGACAATGAGCGGTTATTC
TRBV6-1	.	.	TRBJ1-1	CGGSEHNQNTEAFF	TGTGGCGGCAGTGAACACAACCAGAACACTGAAGCTTTCTTT
TRBV11-2	.	.	TRBJ2-1	CASSLWGRGLSAERFF	TGTGCCAGCAGCTTGTGGGGTCGGGGGCTCTCTGCTGAGCGGTTCTTC
TRBV12-5	TRBD1	.	TRBJ2-3	CASGLEGAYYTDTQYF	TGTGCTAGTGGTTTGGAGGGGGCGTATTACACAGATACGCAGTATTTT
TRBV5-8	.	few	TRBJ1-5	CASSSRDAGASNQPQHF	TGTGCCAGCAGCTCTCGCGATGCAGGGGCAAGCAATCAGCCCCAGCATTTT
TRBV11-2	.	many	TRBJ1-3	CASSRGSYGNTIYF	TGTGCCAGCAGCAGGGGTTCATACGGAAACACCATATATTTT
TRBV7-9	.	.	TRBJ2-7	CASSHGTWGEQYF	TGTGCCAGCAGCCACGGGACCTGGGGCGAACAGTACTTC
TRBV11-2	.	.	TRBJ2-1	CACSLLGGKGEQFF	TGTGCCTGCAGCTTACTAGGGGGGAAAGGGGAGCAGTTCTTC